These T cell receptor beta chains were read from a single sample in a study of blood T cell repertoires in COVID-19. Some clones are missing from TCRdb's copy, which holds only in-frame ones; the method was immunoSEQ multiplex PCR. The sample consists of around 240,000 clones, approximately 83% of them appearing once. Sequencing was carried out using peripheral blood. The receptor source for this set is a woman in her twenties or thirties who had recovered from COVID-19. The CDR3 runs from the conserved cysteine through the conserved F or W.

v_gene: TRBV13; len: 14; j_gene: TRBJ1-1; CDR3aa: CASSQTVLNTEAFF
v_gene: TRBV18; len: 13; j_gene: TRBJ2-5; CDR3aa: CASSPGVGETQYF
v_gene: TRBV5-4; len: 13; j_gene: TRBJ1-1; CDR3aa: CASSLEQGSEAFF
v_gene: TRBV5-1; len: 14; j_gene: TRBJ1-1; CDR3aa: CASSLDGWNTEAFF
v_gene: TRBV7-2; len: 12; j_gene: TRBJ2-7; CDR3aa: CARRQGINEQYF
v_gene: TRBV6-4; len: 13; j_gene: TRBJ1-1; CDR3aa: CASSEAGGTEAFF
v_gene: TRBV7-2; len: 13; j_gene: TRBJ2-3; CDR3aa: CASSKQGTDTQYF
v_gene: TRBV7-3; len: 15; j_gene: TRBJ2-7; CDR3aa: CASSPSGLAGNEQYF
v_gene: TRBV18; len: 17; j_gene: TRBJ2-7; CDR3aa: CASSQSRTGTEGYEQYF
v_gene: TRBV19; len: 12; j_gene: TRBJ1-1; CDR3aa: CASSQGHTEAFF
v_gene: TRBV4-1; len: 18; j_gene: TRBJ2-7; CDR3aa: CASSQEEDRTGGWYEQYF
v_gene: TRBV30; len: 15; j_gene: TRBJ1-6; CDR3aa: CAWRGRGSYNSPLHF
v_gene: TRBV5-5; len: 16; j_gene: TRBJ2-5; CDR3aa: CASSLVVSGGSETQYF
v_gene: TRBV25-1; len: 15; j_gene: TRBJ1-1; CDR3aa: CASSFPGQGRTEAFF
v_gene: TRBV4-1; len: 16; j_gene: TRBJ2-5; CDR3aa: CASTRGEGQDGETQYF
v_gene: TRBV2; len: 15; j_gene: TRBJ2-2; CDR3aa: CASRVGTVNTGELFF
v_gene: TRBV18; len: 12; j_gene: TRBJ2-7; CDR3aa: CASSPTGYEQYF
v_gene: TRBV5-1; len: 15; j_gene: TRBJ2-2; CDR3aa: CASSLDTVNTGELFF
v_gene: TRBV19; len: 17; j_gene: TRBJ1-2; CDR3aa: CASSISDGQGIIYGYTF
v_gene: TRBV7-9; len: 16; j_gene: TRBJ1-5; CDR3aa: CASSPYEGVSNQPQHF
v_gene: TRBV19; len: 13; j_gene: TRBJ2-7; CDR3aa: CASSIGTGNEQYF
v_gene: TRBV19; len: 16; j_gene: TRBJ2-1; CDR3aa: CASSIAGGVSGNEQFF
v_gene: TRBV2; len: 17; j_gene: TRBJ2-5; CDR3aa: CASSFGLAGGNQETQYF
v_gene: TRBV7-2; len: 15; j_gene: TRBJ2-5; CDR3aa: CASSLGPGSKETQYF
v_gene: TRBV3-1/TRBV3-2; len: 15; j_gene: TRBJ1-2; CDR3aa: CASSPRTGGDYGYTF
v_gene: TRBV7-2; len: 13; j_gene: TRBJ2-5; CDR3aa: CASSRWAQETQYF
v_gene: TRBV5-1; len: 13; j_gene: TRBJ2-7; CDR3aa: CASSLYLGSEQYF
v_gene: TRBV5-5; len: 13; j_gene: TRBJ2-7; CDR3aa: CASSLVDSNEQYF
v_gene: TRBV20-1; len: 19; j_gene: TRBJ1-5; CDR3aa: CSASQVDRSGLYSNQPQHF
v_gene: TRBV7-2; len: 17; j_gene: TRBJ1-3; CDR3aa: CASSVRQGAGSGNTIYF
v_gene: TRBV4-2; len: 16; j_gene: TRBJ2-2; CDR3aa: CASSQGGGEWTGELFF
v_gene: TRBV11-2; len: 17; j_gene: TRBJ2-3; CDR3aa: CASSLEGQRGGTDTQYF